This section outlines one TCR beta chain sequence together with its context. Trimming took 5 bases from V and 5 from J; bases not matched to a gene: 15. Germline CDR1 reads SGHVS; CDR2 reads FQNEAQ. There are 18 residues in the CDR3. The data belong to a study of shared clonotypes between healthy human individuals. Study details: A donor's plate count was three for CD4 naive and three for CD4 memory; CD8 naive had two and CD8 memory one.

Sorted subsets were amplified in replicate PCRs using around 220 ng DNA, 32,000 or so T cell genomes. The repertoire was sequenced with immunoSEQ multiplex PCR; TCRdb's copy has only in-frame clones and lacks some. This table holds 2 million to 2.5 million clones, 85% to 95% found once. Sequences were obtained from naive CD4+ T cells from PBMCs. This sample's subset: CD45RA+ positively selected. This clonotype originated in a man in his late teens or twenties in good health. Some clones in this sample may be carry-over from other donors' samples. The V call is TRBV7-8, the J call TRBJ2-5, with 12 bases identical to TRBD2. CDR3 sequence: CASSPRASGRASLETQYF. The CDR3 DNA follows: TGTGCCAGCAGCCCCCGGGCTAGCGGGAGGGCCAGTCTTGAGACCCAGTACTTC.